Presented here are 23 T cell receptor beta chains from one specimen sequenced in a study of Graves' ophthalmopathy and Graves' hyperthyroidism (dated by TCRdb to the late 2010s). The listed sequencing device is Illumina HiSeq 2000. TCR beta CDR3 regions were amplified from RNA transcripts for repertoire sequencing. A first-round RT-PCR used HTBI primers with the Qiagen OneStep RT-PCR kit, followed by a second-round multiplex PCR, size selection and purification. TCRdb cleaned the public reads at Q25 with fastp, built clones with MiXCR and kept in-frame beta chains. Records with the same CDR3 protein are collapsed into one entry carrying the most frequent genes and DNA. Counted in this sample were 40,000 to 50,000 distinct CDR3 sequences; approximately 52% of them appeared once. The leading ten clones occupy less than 20% of the sample. Sequenced input: peripheral blood. These receptors were obtained from an adult man with Graves' ophthalmopathy.

In its sample, this clonotype was seen many times. The genes are TRBV7-3 and TRBJ2-3; D is unclear. The CDR3 totals 13 residues. Trimming took off 5 bases at V and 6 bases at J, with 12 bases between the two ends. Germline-derived CDR1 and CDR2 are SGHTA and FQGTGA. The CDR3 is CASSLTIRDTQYF. The CDR3 coding sequence is TGTGCCAGCAGCCTTACTATCAGGGATACGCAGTATTTT.

For the CDR3, the DNA is TGCAGTGCTAGTGGGCAGCGGGAGGGATACGAGCAGTACTTC. It translates to CSASGQREGYEQYF. The chain carries TRBV20-1 and TRBJ2-7, with 10 bases aligning to TRBD2. CDR1 and CDR2 from the germline V gene are DFQATT and SNEGSKA (reference sequence). The CDR3 is made up of 14 amino acids. With 3 bases clipped from V and 4 bases from J, the junction kept 6 bases outside the gene matches.

This clonotype was observed at least ten times. The genes are TRBV20-1 and TRBJ2-2, with D possibly TRBD2 on 6 matching bases. The CDR3 has 15 residues. Trimming cost V 4 bases and J 7 bases, with 19 bases left between them. In germline, CDR1 is DFQATT, CDR2 SNEGSKA (reference sequence). For the CDR3, the DNA is TGCAGTGCTATCTCACCGGGACTGAGACTCGGGGAGCTGTTTTTT. It encodes CSAISPGLRLGELFF.

This clonotype has ten or more counts. This chain uses TRBV6-2 or TRBV6-3 with TRBJ2-7; D tentatively reads TRBD1 or TRBD2 (5 bases each). V lost 7 bases to trimming and J lost 12 bases, with 19 bases between them. The length of the CDR3 is 12 residues. Looked up from germline, CDR1 is MNHEY and CDR2 is SVGEGT. Here the CDR3 DNA reads TGTGCCAGCAAGGCCCTAATCGGGGCATCGTACTTC. Protein: CASKALIGASYF.

The J gene is TRBJ2-1, the V gene TRBV15, with 9 positions matching TRBD2. The V segment lost 3 bases and the J segment 6 bases; nucleotides outside the gene matches: 18. CDR3 length: 19 residues. CDR1 is LNHNV, CDR2 YYDKDF, per germline (reference sequence). The CDR3: CATSSLIEGGLAGPNEQFF. CDR3 nucleotides: TGTGCCACCAGCAGCCTAATAGAAGGGGGGCTAGCGGGACCCAATGAGCAGTTCTTC.

The J gene is TRBJ2-1, the V gene TRBV15; the D gene is possibly TRBD2 (5 bases). This CDR3 comprises 12 residues. The germline CDR1 and CDR2 sequences are LNHNV and YYDKDF (reference sequence). V was clipped by 5 bases and J by 8 bases, with 10 bases between them. In nucleotides, the CDR3 is TGTGCCACCAGCGTATCGGACTATGAGCAGTTCTTC. Protein sequence: CATSVSDYEQFF.

The table lists this clonotype with a few counts. A much larger clonotype is one base distant, so this may be a read error. The chain employs TRBV28 and TRBJ1-1; D remains ambiguous. CDR1 MDHEN and CDR2 SYDVKM come from the germline V gene. The CDR3 totals 14 residues. The DNA of the CDR3 is TGTGCCAGCAGTTTAAACACCTTGAACACTGAAGCTTGCTTT. Its protein is CASSLNTLNTEACF. Based on the CDR3 plus reference TRBV28 and TRBJ1-1, the full variable domain is DVKVTQSSRYLVKRTGEKVFLECVQDMDHENMFWYRQDPGLGLRLIYFSYDVKMKEKGDIPEGYSVSREKKERFSLILESASTNQTSMYLCASSLNTLNTEACFGQGTRLTVV.

The sample holds many counts of this clonotype. V gene TRBV6-2 or TRBV6-3 combines with J gene TRBJ2-2; possible D gene TRBD2, 5 bases. Trimming removed 2 bases from V and 5 bases from J, with 12 bases in between. This CDR3 is built from 15 residues. Germline assignment: CDR1 MNHEY and CDR2 SVGEGT. CDR3 region: CASSYTLRGTGELFF. CDR3 nucleotides: TGTGCCAGCAGTTACACCCTCCGAGGGACCGGGGAGCTGTTTTTT.

The chain combines TRBV29-1 with TRBJ2-5; D might be TRBD1 (5 bases). The CDR3 extends over 14 amino acids. In germline, CDR1 is SQVTM, CDR2 ANQGSEA. With 4 bases removed from V and 5 bases from J, the gap between germline ends came to 17 bases. Here the CDR3 DNA reads TGCAGCGTTGTGTACGCAGGGATGGGGGAGACCCAGTACTTC. Residues: CSVVYAGMGETQYF.

The gene calls are TRBV7-2 and TRBJ2-7; 10 bases agree with TRBD1. V shed 4 bases, J shed 4 bases, and the junction held 7 bases outside the gene matches. The CDR3 has 15 residues. Germline CDR1 is SGHTA and CDR2 is FQGNSA. The CDR3 sequence: CASSSRTGGKYEQYF. In nucleotides, the CDR3 is TGTGCCAGCAGCTCCCGGACAGGGGGGAAATACGAGCAGTACTTC.

This clonotype was detected only once. Compared with germline, one end of the junction differs, possibly owing to a read error. This chain connects TRBV9 to TRBJ1-5; possible D gene TRBD1, 6 bases. Germline-derived CDR1 and CDR2 are SGDLS and YYNGEE. The CDR3 contains 15 residues. The CDR3 nucleotides are TGTGCCAGCAGCGGGACAGAGTCTTTCGATCAGCCCCAGCGTTTT. This codes for CASSGTESFDQPQRF.

This chain uses TRBV5-6 with TRBJ2-7, with 11 positions matching TRBD1. Trimming took 6 bases from V and 9 from J; bases not matched to a gene: 8. The CDR3 totals 13 residues. The germline V gene encodes CDR1 SGHDT and CDR2 YYEEEE. CDR3 nucleotides: TGTGCCAGCAACTTAGGGACAGGGGGAGTGCAGTACTTC. This codes for CASNLGTGGVQYF.

This clonotype was observed at least ten times. V gene TRBV20-1 combines with J gene TRBJ1-1; 9 nucleotides line up with TRBD1. This CDR3 comprises 13 residues. Trimming at V came to 6 bases and at J to 1 base, leaving 3 bases not matched to a gene. From germline, CDR1 is DFQATT and CDR2 SNEGSKA (reference sequence). The CDR3 loop reads CSAPGQGNTEAFF. In DNA, the CDR3 is TGCAGTGCCCCGGGACAGGGGAACACTGAAGCTTTCTTT.

In its sample, this clonotype was seen many times. The CDR3 nucleotides read TGTGCCAGCAGCGTAGACCTCACTAGGAGAAATGAGCAGTTCTTC. This encodes CASSVDLTRRNEQFF. The chain employs TRBV9 and TRBJ2-1, with a tentative D call TRBD2 (5 bases). V gave up 0 bases and J gave up 7 bases, with 14 bases separating them. Looked up from germline, CDR1 is SGDLS and CDR2 is YYNGEE. CDR3 length equals 15 residues.

The chain employs TRBV10-3 and TRBJ1-6; 7 bases are a match to TRBD1. The CDR3 consists of 14 residues. J gave up 7 bases and V 8 bases, and 8 bases lay outside the gene matches. Germline values: CDR1 ENHRY, CDR2 SYGVKD. DNA of the CDR3: TGTGCCATCTACAGGGGTTACCCGAATTCACCCCTCCACTTT. Its translation is CAIYRGYPNSPLHF.

The chain has TRBV18 and TRBJ2-3; D not resolved. The CDR3 loop spans 12 amino acids. Per germline, CDR1 KGHSH and CDR2 LQKENI. Trimming removed 1 base from V and 5 bases from J, with 4 bases in between. The DNA for the CDR3 is TGTGCCAGCTCACCACAAAAAGATACGCAGTATTTT. Amino acids: CASSPQKDTQYF.

In the case of this clonotype: One end of the junction fails to match germline, which may point to a read error. The chain recombines TRBV6-4 with TRBJ1-6; 8 positions agree with TRBD1. The CDR3 spans 15 residues. CDR1 is MRHNA, CDR2 SNTAGT, per germline. CDR3 in amino acids: CASRRTGSDNPPLHF. The CDR3 bases are TGTGCCAGCAGGCGGACAGGGAGCGATAATCCACCCCTCCACTTT.

At least ten counts were recorded for this clonotype. The chain links TRBV27 to TRBJ2-7, with D possibly TRBD1 on 5 matching bases. Germline V CDR1 and CDR2: MNHEY, SMNVEV (reference sequence). The CDR3 loop spans 15 amino acids. The V and J ends lost 0 bases and 7 bases respectively, with 16 bases between them. The CDR3 nucleotides read TGTGCCAGCAGTTTATCGTTTACAGGCCTTCGAGAGCAGTACTTC. This translates into CASSLSFTGLREQYF.

In nucleotides, the CDR3 is TGTGCCACCAGTGTGTCAGGGGGCTACACCTTC. This gives the protein CATSVSGGYTF. This sequence joins TRBV24-1 and TRBJ1-2; weak D call: TRBD1 (5 bases). This CDR3 is built from 11 residues. The germline V gene has CDR1 KGHDR and CDR2 SFDVKD. V was clipped by 5 bases and J by 8 bases, with 8 bases between them.

The table lists this clonotype with many counts. This sequence joins TRBV6-6 and TRBJ1-4, with D perhaps matching TRBD1 (5 bases). This CDR3 contains 12 residues. Germline V gene lookup returns CDR1 MNHNY and CDR2 SVGAGI (reference sequence). V was clipped by 7 bases and J by 7 bases, with 10 bases between them. CDR3 sequence: CASNSQGEKLFF. The CDR3 DNA reads as TGTGCCAGCAATTCTCAGGGTGAAAAACTGTTTTTT.

This clonotype was recorded at least ten times. The chain uses TRBV19 and TRBJ2-1, with D possibly being TRBD2 (7 bases). Trimming left V 6 bases short and J 0 bases short, with 12 bases between. The CDR3 contains 15 residues. Germline loops: CDR1 LNHDA, CDR2 SQIVND (reference sequence). This chain's CDR3 is CASREGGSSYNEQFF. The CDR3 region has the DNA TGTGCCAGTAGGGAGGGGGGGAGCTCCTACAATGAGCAGTTCTTC.

As concerns this clonotype: The limits of the CDR3 on the DNA are not certain, so only TCRdb's listed CDR3 is given. J is TRBJ1-3 and V is TRBV2; the table assigns TRBD1, which was not confirmed against the DNA. The CDR3 is 20 residues long, counting both termini. Germline V gives CDR1 SNHLY, CDR2 FYNNEI. The CDR3 here is CASGSGQGALEAFFGNTIYF.

This clonotype was seen ten or more times. This chain joins TRBV6-2 or TRBV6-3 and TRBJ2-7, with a possible D match to TRBD1 (5 bases). The V gene lost 2 bases and the J gene lost 3 bases, with 23 bases spanning the gap. The germline V gene has CDR1 MNHEY and CDR2 SVGEGT. CDR3 length: 18 amino acids. This chain's CDR3 is CASSYPTYRTLNRYEQYV. CDR3 nucleotide sequence: TGTGCCAGCAGTTACCCTACTTATCGGACACTGAACCGCTACGAGCAGTACGTC.